This note documents a single TCR beta chain sequence. The source of the sample is a study of blood T cell repertoires in COVID-19. Overall study context: The United States, Italy and Spain provided the acute and convalescent COVID-19 samples. Sources were T cells, B-cell-depleted T cells, or PBMCs; the material itself was cDNA or gDNA.

Study processing details: Quantification of nucleated cells was approximated via reference gene primer amplification. Libraries were prepared by immunoSEQ multiplex PCR; TCRdb keeps only in-frame clonotypes and omits some of them. V, J and clone size are those of that table, while D and trimming were read from the DNA. This repertoire shows tens of thousands of clones, about 87% found once; its top ten account for roughly 13%. CDR3 length equals 15 residues. J was trimmed by 6 bases and V by 4 bases; bases with no gene match: 8. From germline, CDR1 is SGHAT and CDR2 FQNNGV. This sequence was found in a human donor with active COVID-19. The donor label of this sample is uncertain. This chain uses TRBV11-2 with TRBJ2-2; 7 bases map to TRBD1. Sequenced: peripheral blood. The CDR3: CASSSITGVAGELFF. As DNA, the CDR3 is TGTGCCAGCAGCTCCATCACAGGGGTGGCCGGGGAGCTGTTTTTT.